The present TCR beta chain was sequenced within a study of blood T cell repertoires in COVID-19. Libraries were prepared by immunoSEQ multiplex PCR; TCRdb keeps only in-frame clonotypes and omits some of them. The table includes 45,000 to 65,000 clones, 90% detected once. This CDR3 comprises 13 residues. Trimming removed 2 bases from V and 2 bases from J, with 3 bases in between. Germline V gives CDR1 MGHDK, CDR2 SYGVNS. The TCR was taken from a human donor in a cohort sampled during active COVID-19. V is TRBV25-1 and J is TRBJ2-2; D not certain. Sequencing was carried out using peripheral blood. For the CDR3, the DNA is TGTGCCAGCAGTGAACCTAACACCGGGGAGCTGTTTTTT. Translating it yields CASSEPNTGELFF. Supplemented by reference TRBV25-1 and TRBJ2-2, the full variable domain reads EADIYQTPRYLVIGTGKKITLECSQTMGHDKMYWYQQDPGMELHLIHYSYGVNSTEKGDLSSESTVSRIRTEHFPLTLESARPSHTSQYLCASSEPNTGELFFGEGSRLTVL.